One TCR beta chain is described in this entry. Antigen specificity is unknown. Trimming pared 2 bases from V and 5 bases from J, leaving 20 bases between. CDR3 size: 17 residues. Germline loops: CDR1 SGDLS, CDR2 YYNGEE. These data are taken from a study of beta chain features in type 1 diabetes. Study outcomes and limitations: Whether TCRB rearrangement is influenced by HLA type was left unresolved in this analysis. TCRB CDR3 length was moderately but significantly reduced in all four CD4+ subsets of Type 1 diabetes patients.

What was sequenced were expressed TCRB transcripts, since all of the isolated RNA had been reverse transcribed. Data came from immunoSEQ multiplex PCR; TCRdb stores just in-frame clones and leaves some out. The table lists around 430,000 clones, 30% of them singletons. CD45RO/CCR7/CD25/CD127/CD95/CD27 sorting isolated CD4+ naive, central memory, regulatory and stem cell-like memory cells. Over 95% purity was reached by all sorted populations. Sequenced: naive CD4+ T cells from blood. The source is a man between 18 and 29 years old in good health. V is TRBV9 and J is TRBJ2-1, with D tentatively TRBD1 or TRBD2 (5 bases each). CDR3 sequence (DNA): TGTGCCAGCAGCGTTACCCTTGAAGCTGGGGGAGACAATGAGCAGTTCTTC. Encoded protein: CASSVTLEAGGDNEQFF.